This T cell receptor beta chain was identified in a study of T cells in Graves' hyperthyroidism and ophthalmopathy. Orbital computed tomography and thyroid ultrasound, together with serum TRAb and thyroxine and clinical symptoms, were used for diagnoses. RNA transcripts yielded amplified TCR beta CDR3 regions. The study used the HTBI primer set for a first-round RT-PCR of the TCR CDR3. In TCRdb, the multiplex PCR reads were re-called with MiXCR into one record per CDR3 protein. There are about 660,000 distinct CDR3 sequences in the sample; less than 45% occur only once, and under 8% lies in the top ten. CDR3 length equals 12 residues. Germline V gene lookup returns CDR1 SEHNR and CDR2 FQNEAQ (reference sequence). Between the trimmed V and J ends, which lost 8 bases and 4 bases, there was a span of 9 bases.

The chain links TRBV7-9 to TRBJ1-5; D might be TRBD1 (5 bases). The sample comprised peripheral blood or thyroid tissue (not recorded which). This TCR was recovered from an adult man with Graves' disease, either hyperthyroidism or ophthalmopathy (not recorded which). The CDR3 nucleotides are TGTGCCAGCGTTTCAGGGAATCAGCCCCAGCATTTT. Translated: CASVSGNQPQHF.